This T cell receptor beta chain was captured by sequencing in a study of CD8 T cells in ankylosing spondylitis. Libraries of TCR beta came from quantitative 5'-RACE with molecular barcodes. Each CDR3 protein gets one entry after TCRdb re-called the 5' RACE reads with MiXCR. This table holds 250,000 to 300,000 distinct CDR3 sequences, 20% found once. This clonotype was observed a few times. This CDR3 contains 14 residues. CDR1 is SGHRS and CDR2 is YFSETQ in the germline V gene. V was shortened by 4 bases and J by 5 bases, with 15 bases between the two germline ends. This TCR derives from a male donor with ankylosing spondylitis or in good health (not recorded which). The specimen sequenced was blood, either unsorted or a sorted T cell fraction (not recorded which). The gene calls are TRBV5-1 and TRBJ1-2, with D perhaps TRBD1 (6 bases). The DNA for the CDR3 is TGCGCCAGCAGCCCAAAGGACAGCTTGTATGGCTACACCTTC. It is translated as CASSPKDSLYGYTF.